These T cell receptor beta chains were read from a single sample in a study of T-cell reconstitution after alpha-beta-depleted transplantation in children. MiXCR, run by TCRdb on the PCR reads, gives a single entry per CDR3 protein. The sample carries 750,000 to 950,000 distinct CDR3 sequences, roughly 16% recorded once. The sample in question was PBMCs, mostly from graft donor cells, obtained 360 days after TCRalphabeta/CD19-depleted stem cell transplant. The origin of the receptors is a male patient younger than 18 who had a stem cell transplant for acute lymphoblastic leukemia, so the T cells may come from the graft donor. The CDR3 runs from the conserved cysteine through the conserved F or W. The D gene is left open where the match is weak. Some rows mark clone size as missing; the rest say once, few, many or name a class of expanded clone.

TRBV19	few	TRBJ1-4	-	TGTGCCAGCAGGGGAGGGCTCTTGGATGAAAAACTGTTTTTT	CASRGGLLDEKLFF
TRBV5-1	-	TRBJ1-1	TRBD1	TGCGCCAGCAGCTTAAGACAGGGTTTTTGGAACACTGAAGCTTTCTTT	CASSLRQGFWNTEAFF
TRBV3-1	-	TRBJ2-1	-	TGTGCCAGCACCCTCGGGACTTACTCCTACAATGAGCAGTTCTTC	CASTLGTYSYNEQFF
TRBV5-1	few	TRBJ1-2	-	TGCGCCAGCAGCTTGGTTACAGACTATGGCTACACCTTC	CASSLVTDYGYTF
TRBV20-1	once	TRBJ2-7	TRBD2	TGCAGTGCTCCAAACTCTAGCGGGGGTTACGAGCAGTACTTC	CSAPNSSGGYEQYF
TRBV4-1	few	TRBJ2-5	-	TGCGCCAGCAGCCACCCCACCACTCGGCACCAAGAGACCCAGTACTTC	CASSHPTTRHQETQYF
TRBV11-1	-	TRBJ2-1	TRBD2	TGTGCCAGCAGCTCCGCTTGGACTAGCGGTAATGAGCAGTTCTTC	CASSSAWTSGNEQFF
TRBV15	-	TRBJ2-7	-	TGTGCCACCAGCAGAGCCGACGGAGTAATCTACGAGCAGTACTTC	CATSRADGVIYEQYF
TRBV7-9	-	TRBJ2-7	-	TGTGCCAGCAGCTTAGCCCGGACAACGATCTCCTACGAGCAGTACTTC	CASSLARTTISYEQYF
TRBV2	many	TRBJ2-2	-	TGTGCCAGCAGGCTAAGCCGGAACACCGGGGAGCTGTTTTTT	CASRLSRNTGELFF
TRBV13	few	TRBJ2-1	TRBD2	TGTGCCAGCAGCTTAGGGACTAGCGGGAGCCACAATGAGCAGTTCTTC	CASSLGTSGSHNEQFF
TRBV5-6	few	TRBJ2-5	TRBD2	TGTGCCAGCAGCCTACCGGGACTAGCGGGAGTGAAAGAGACCCAGTACTTC	CASSLPGLAGVKETQYF
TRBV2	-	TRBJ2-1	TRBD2	TGTACCAGCTGTGGGGGACTAGCGGGAGGCCGGGACTCCTACAATGAGCAGTTCTTC	CTSCGGLAGGRDSYNEQFF
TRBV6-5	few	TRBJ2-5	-	TGTGCCAGCAGTTACGCGGCAGGGTGGGAGACCCAGTACTTC	CASSYAAGWETQYF
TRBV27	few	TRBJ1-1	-	TGTGCCAGCAAAACGCTTATGAACACTGAAGCTTTCTTT	CASKTLMNTEAFF
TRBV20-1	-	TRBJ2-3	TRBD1	TGCAGTGCTGTGGAGACAGGGTGGGGTCCAGATACGCAGTATTTT	CSAVETGWGPDTQYF
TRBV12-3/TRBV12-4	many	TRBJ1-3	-	TGTGCCAGCAGTTTTTGGGGCTCTGGAAACACCATATATTTT	CASSFWGSGNTIYF
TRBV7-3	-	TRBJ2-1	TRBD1	TGTGCCAGCAGCAATCCGGGACAGGGGAATGAGCAGTTCTTC	CASSNPGQGNEQFF
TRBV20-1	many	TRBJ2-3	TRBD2	TGCAGTGCTAGTGGAGGGGGTAGCGGGAGTGCTTGGGATACGCAGTATTTT	CSASGGGSGSAWDTQYF
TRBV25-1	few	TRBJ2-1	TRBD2	TGTGCCAGCAGTGGTGCCGGGACTAGCGGTTCCTACAATGAGCAGTTCTTC	CASSGAGTSGSYNEQFF
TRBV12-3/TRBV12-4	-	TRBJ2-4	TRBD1	TGTGCCAGCAGTGACGGGACAGGGATGGACATTCAGTACTTC	CASSDGTGMDIQYF
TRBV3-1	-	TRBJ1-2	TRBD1	TGTGCCAGCAGCCAAGGATCCGGGACAGGAGGCTACACCTTC	CASSQGSGTGGYTF
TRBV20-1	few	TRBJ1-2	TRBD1	TGCAGTGCTTCGGAACAGGGGGCTCCCTTC	CSASEQGAPF
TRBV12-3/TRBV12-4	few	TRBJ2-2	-	TGTGCCAGCAGTCCTTTGGGGGTAACCGGGGAGCTGTTTTTT	CASSPLGVTGELFF
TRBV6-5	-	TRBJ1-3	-	TGTGCCAGCAGTTACGAACTGGATACTGGAAACACCATATATTTT	CASSYELDTGNTIYF
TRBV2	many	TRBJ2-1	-	TGTGCCAGCCGGGACACCTGGACTAGCTCCTACAATGAGCAGTTCTTC	CASRDTWTSSYNEQFF
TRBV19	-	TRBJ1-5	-	TGTGCCAGTAGTATAGGGGGAATTGAGAGCAATCAGCCCCAGCATTTT	CASSIGGIESNQPQHF
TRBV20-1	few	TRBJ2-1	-	TGCAGTGCCTTGTTTATAGCGGAGACCTCCTACAATGAGCAGTTCTTC	CSALFIAETSYNEQFF
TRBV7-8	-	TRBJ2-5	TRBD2	TGTGCCAGCAGCTTCCGGGCGGGAGTGGAGACCCAGTACTTC	CASSFRAGVETQYF
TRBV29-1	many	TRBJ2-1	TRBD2	TGCAGCGCCCTAGCGGGAGGTTCCTCGGGTGAGCAGTTCTTC	CSALAGGSSGEQFF
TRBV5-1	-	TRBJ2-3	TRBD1	TGCGCCAGCAGCTACGGGACAGTGCCAGTTAGCACAGATACGCAGTATTTT	CASSYGTVPVSTDTQYF
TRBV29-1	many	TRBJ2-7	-	TGCAGCGTTGCCGACGGGTACGAGCAGTACTTC	CSVADGYEQYF
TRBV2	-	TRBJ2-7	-	TGTGCCAGCAGACAGGGATATTTCTACGAGCAGTACTTC	CASRQGYFYEQYF
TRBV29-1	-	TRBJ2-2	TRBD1	TGCAGCGCCGCGGACAGGGGCGCCCCTAACACCGGGGAGCTGTTTTTT	CSAADRGAPNTGELFF
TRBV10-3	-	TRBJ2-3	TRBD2	TGTGCCACCCACTCTAGCGGGAGACTTAAAACGGACACAGATACGCAGTATTTT	CATHSSGRLKTDTDTQYF
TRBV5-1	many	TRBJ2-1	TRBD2	TGCGCCAGCAGCTTGGGGCTAGCGGGAGATAATGAGCAGTTCTTC	CASSLGLAGDNEQFF
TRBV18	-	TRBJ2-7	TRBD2	TGTGCCAGCGCAACAGGTAGCGGGAGTCCCATTTACGAGCAGTACTTC	CASATGSGSPIYEQYF
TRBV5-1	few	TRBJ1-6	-	TGCGCCAGCAGCTTGACCTCAGGCGGGATAGATTCACCCCTCCACTTT	CASSLTSGGIDSPLHF
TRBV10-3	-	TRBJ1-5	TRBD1	TGTGCCATCACCGACAGGGACAATCAGCCCCAGCATTTT	CAITDRDNQPQHF
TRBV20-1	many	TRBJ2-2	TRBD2	TGCAGTGCTTCCCGGACTAGCGGGATAAACACCGGGGAGCTGTTTTTT	CSASRTSGINTGELFF
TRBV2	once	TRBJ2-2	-	TGTGCCAGCAGTGAATCCCGCCCGGTCCCTGGAAGGGTCACCGGGGAGCTGTTTTTT	CASSESRPVPGRVTGELFF
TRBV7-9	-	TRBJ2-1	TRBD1	TGTGCCAGCAGCGCCGGGACAGGGGAGAATGAGCAGTTCTTC	CASSAGTGENEQFF
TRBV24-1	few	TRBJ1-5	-	TGTGCCACCAGTGATTTATCAGGGGAGAATCAGCCCCAGCATTTT	CATSDLSGENQPQHF
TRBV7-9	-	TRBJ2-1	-	TGTGCCAGCAGATACCGGGGGAATGAGCAGTTCTTC	CASRYRGNEQFF
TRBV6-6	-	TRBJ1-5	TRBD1	TGTGCCAGCAGTCACAGGGGGTGGCAGGGGATTGGTCGGGATCAGCCCCAGCATTTT	CASSHRGWQGIGRDQPQHF
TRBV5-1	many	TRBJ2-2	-	TGCGCCAGCAGCTTGATTGAGGCCGGGGAGCTGTTTTTT	CASSLIEAGELFF
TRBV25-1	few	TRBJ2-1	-	TGTGCCAGCAGTGACCTCCTTCGGACCGGGACGGATGAGCAGTTCTTC	CASSDLLRTGTDEQFF
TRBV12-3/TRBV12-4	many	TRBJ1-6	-	TGTGCCAGCAGCTCGGGTCTAACCAATTCACCCCTCCACTTT	CASSSGLTNSPLHF
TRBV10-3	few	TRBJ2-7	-	TGTGCCATCAGCTTCGCGGGCGGGAAGAGCTCCTACGAGCAGTACTTC	CAISFAGGKSSYEQYF
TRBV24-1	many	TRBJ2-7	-	TGTGCCACCAGTGATTCCTCCTACGAGCAGTACTTC	CATSDSSYEQYF
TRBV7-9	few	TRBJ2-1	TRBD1	TGTGCCAGCAGCTTTACAGGGGGCAGTGAGCAGTTCTTC	CASSFTGGSEQFF
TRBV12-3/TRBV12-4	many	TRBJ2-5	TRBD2	TGTGCCAGCAGTGAAACTAGCGGGAGGATCGAGACCCAGTACTTC	CASSETSGRIETQYF
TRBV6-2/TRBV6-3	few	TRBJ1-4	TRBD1	TGTGCCAGCAGAACCGGGACAGGCGGGAATTTATGGGAAAAACTGTTTTTT	CASRTGTGGNLWEKLFF
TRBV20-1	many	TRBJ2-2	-	TGCAGTGCTAGAGGGGGGAACACCGGGGAGCTGTTTTTT	CSARGGNTGELFF